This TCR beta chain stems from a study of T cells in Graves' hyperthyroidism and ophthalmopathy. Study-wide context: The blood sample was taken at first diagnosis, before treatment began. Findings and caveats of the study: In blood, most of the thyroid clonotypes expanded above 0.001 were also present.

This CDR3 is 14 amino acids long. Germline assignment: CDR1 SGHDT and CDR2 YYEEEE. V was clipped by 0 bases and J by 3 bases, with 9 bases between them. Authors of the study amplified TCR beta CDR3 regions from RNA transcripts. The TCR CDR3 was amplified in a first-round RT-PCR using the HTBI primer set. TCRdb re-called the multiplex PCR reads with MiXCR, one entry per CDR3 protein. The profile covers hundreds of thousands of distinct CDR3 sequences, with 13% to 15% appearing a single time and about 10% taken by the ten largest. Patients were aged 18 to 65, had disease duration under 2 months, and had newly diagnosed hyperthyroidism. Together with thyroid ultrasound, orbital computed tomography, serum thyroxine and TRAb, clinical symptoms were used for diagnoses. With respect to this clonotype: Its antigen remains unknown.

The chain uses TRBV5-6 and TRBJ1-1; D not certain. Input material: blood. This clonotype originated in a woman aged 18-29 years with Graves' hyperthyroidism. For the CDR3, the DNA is TGTGCCAGCAGCTTGGACGGTATGGACACTGAAGCTTTCTTT. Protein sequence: CASSLDGMDTEAFF.